Below, one TCR beta chain is given with its context. Its target is not known. The data originate from a study of T cell responses to AZD1222 COVID-19 vaccine. The overall study: Second-dose timings of about 4 or about 12 weeks were pooled. General study findings and limits: Among those given AZD1222, only five or six were seropositive at baseline.

From germline, CDR1 is KGHSH and CDR2 LQKENI. CDR3 length: 15 amino acids. V lost 6 bases and J lost 2, with 16 bases in between. The assay was immunoSEQ multiplex PCR, and TCRdb's table has in-frame clones only and misses some. The sample comprises some 130,000 clones, more than 75% of which are singletons, and over 4% rests with the top ten. The chain uses TRBV18 and TRBJ1-2; no clear D gene. The starting material was peripheral blood, obtained on day 0 of AZD1222 vaccination. This clonotype was obtained from an adult in good health. DNA for the CDR3: TGTGCCAGCTCTCCCGAAGCAGGATTCAACTATGGCTACACCTTC. Protein product: CASSPEAGFNYGYTF. Complete variable domain (other parts from reference TRBV18 and TRBJ1-2): NAGVMQNPRHLVRRRGQEARLRCSPMKGHSHVYWYRQLPEEGLKFMVYLQKENIIDESGMPKERFSAEFPKEGPSILRIQQVVRGDSAAYFCASSPEAGFNYGYTFGSGTRLTVV.